Sequencing of this TCR beta chain was carried out in a study of CD8 T cells in ankylosing spondylitis. Study-wide results and limits: It appeared that ankylosing spondylitis blood was characterized by a TCR beta motif of several highly homologous variants.

This clonotype has a handful of counts. Its cognate antigen is unknown. V was cut by 3 bases and J by 4 bases, with 10 bases left in between. The CDR3 spans 14 residues. From the 5' RACE reads, TCRdb called clonotypes with MiXCR, one entry per CDR3 protein. The sample has around 150,000 distinct CDR3 sequences; around 45% are singletons. This sequence was found in a male donor with ankylosing spondylitis. The V gene is TRBV12-3 or TRBV12-4, the J gene TRBJ2-1; a weak D match, TRBD1 (6 bases). Sequencing was performed on synovial fluid, either unsorted or a sorted T cell fraction (not recorded which). CDR3 in DNA: TGTGCCAGCAGTTTGGGGACACTTTACAATGAGCAGTTCTTC. Protein sequence: CASSLGTLYNEQFF.